The clone carrying this T cell receptor (beta chain) was counted at least ten times. Its antigen is as yet unknown. The CDR3 end is not reached by the read, which stops 3 residues before it; the germline J gene fills it in. This sample was taken from a study of T cell clonality in common variable immunodeficiency. Only in-frame clones appear in the TCRdb table, and some are missing; sequencing was by immunoSEQ multiplex PCR. The specimen has some 22,000 clones, none found just once. Study-level points and caveats: Compared with healthy controls, CVID subjects showed increased TCRbeta clonality, mostly in about a third. Common variable immunodeficiency TCR beta sequences reportedly had fewer deletions and N-nucleotide insertions.

Most patients and controls had Caucasian heritage. Blood samples were heparinized, about 4.5 to 9 ml per donor. The CDR3 extends over 16 amino acids. Germline V gene lookup returns CDR1 LNHDA and CDR2 SQIVND (reference sequence). J was trimmed by 2 bases and V by 11 bases; bases with no gene match: 14. V and J are TRBV19 and TRBJ2-2, with 7 bases aligning to TRBD2. The specimen sequenced was peripheral blood mononuclear cells. This TCR came from a human donor with common variable immunodeficiency. The part of the CDR3 DNA that was read is TGTGCCGCCCCTGGGGGGGACCTTATTAACACCGGGGAG. This encodes CAAPGGDLINTGE. The CDR3, in full, reads CAAPGGDLINTGELFF.